This T cell receptor (beta chain) was recovered during a study of cytomegalovirus exposure and HLA in healthy donors. Notes on the study in general: An analysis was carried out later, and it reportedly showed fewer N-insertions in an Asian-associated ancestry cluster than the roughly 700-donor mean. In all likelihood, a cluster of highly shared sequence variants was a sequencing artifact.

Trimming left V 0 bases short and J 9 bases short, with 15 bases between. The CDR3 extends over 15 amino acids. A remark on this clone: No antigen is known for it.

PCR amplification relied on 60 Vbeta primers (plus 13 Jbeta primers). The data were produced by immunoSEQ multiplex PCR, yet TCRdb's version contains in-frame clones alone and is incomplete. The sample lists about 160,000 clones, 70% to 90% occurring once. The sample consisted of PBMCs. The J gene is TRBJ1-5, the V gene TRBV23-1; D gene unclear. TRBV23-1 is flagged as an ORF with uncertain function. This clonotype originated in a man in his late teens or twenties in good health and CMV-seropositive. CDR3 nucleotides: TGCGCCAGCAGTCAATCGCGGGCCTCCGGGTGGCCCCAGCATTTT. Translation gives CASSQSRASGWPQHF.